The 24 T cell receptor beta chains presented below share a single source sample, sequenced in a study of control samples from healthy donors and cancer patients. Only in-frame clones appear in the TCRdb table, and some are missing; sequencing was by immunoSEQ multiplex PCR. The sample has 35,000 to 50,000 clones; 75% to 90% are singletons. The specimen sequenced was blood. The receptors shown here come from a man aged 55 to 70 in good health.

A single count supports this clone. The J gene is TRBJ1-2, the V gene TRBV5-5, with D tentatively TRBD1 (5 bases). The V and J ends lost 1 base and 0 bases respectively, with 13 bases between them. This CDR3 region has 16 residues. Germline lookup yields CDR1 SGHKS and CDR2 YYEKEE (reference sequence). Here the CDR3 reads CASSLMDTTANYGYTF. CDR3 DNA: TGTGCCAGCAGCTTGATGGACACTACAGCTAACTATGGCTACACCTTC.

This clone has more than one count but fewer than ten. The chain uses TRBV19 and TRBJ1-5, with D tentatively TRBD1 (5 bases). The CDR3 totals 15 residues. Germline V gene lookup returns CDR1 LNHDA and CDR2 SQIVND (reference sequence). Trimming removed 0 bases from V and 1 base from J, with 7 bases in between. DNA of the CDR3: TGTGCCAGTAGTATAGATCGGGGCAGCAATCAGCCCCAGCATTTT. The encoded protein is CASSIDRGSNQPQHF.

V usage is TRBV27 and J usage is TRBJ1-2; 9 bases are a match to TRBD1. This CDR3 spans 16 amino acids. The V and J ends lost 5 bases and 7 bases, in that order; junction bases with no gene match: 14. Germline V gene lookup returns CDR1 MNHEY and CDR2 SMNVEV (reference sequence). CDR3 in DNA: TGTGCCAGCAGTACACGACGGACAGGGGAGACAGCTGGCTACACCTTC. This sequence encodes CASSTRRTGETAGYTF.

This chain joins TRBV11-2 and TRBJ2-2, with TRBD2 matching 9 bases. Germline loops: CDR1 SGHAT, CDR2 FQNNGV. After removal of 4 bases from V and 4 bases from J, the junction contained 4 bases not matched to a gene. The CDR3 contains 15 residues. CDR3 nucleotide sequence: TGTGCCAGCAGCTCGACTAGCGGTCTCACCGGGGAGCTGTTTTTT. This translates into CASSSTSGLTGELFF.

CDR3 DNA: TGTGCCAGCAGTTTACTGCCCCGGGGGAACACTGAAGCTTTCTTT. Residues: CASSLLPRGNTEAFF. The rearrangement uses TRBV28 and TRBJ1-1; D not resolved. Germline-derived CDR1 and CDR2 are MDHEN and SYDVKM. The germline V and J ends were trimmed by 2 bases and 1 base, with 11 bases remaining between them. This CDR3 spans 15 amino acids.

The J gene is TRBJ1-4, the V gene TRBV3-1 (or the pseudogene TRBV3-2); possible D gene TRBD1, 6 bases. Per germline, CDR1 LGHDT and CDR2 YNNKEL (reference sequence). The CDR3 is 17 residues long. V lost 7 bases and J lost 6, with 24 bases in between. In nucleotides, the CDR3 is TGTGCCAGCACCAGACAACTGGGGGCGGACCGATATGAAAAACTGTTTTTT. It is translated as CASTRQLGADRYEKLFF.

In nucleotides, the CDR3 is TGTGCCAGCAGCTTGGGACAGTACCAGCGGGCTTTCTTT. Amino acid sequence: CASSLGQYQRAFF. The V gene is TRBV5-8, the J gene TRBJ1-1, with D perhaps TRBD1 (5 bases). V was clipped by 0 bases and J by 11 bases, with 14 bases between them. CDR3 length: 13 amino acids. The germline gives CDR1 SGHTS, CDR2 YDEGEE.

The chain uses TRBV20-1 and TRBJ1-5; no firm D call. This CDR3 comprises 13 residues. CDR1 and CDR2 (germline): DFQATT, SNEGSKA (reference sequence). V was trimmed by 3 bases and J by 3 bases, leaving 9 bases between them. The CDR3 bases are TGCAGTGCTAGTTTACAGATCAATCAGCCCCAGCATTTT. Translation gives CSASLQINQPQHF.

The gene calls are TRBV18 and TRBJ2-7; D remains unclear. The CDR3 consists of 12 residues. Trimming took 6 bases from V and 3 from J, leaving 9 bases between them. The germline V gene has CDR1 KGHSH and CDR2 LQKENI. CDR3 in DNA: TGTGCCAGCTCGTGGACCAACTACGAGCAGTACTTC. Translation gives CASSWTNYEQYF.

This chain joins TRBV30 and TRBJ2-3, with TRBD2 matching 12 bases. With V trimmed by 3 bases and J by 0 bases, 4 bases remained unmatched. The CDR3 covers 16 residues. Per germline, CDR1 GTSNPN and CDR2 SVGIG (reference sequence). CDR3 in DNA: TGTGCCTGGAGGGAAGGGACTAGCGGGAGCACAGATACGCAGTATTTT. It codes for CAWREGTSGSTDTQYF.

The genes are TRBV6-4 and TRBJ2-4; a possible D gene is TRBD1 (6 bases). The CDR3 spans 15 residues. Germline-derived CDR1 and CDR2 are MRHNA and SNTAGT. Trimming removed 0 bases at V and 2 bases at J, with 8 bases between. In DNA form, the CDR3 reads TGTGCCAGCAGTGACTCGGGGGCTCCCAAAAACATTCAGTACTTC. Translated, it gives CASSDSGAPKNIQYF.

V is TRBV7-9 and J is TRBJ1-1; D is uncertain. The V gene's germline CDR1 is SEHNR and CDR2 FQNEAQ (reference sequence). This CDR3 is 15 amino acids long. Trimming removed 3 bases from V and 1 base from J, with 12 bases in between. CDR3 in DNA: TGTGCCAGCAGCTTTCTAAGGGCGGGGAACACTGAAGCTTTCTTT. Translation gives CASSFLRAGNTEAFF.

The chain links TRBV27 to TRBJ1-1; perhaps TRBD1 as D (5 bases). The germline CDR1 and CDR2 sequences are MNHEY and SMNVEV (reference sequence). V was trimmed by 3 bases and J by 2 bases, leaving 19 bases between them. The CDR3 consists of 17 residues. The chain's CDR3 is CASSFGARTRHNTEAFF. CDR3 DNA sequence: TGTGCCAGCAGTTTTGGGGCAAGGACACGGCATAACACTGAAGCTTTCTTT.

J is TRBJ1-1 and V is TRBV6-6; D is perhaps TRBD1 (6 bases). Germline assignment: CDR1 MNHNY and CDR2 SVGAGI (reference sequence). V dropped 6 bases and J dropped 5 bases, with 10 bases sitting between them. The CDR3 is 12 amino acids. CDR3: CASSLQGTEAFF. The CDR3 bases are TGTGCCAGCAGCCTACAGGGAACTGAAGCTTTCTTT.

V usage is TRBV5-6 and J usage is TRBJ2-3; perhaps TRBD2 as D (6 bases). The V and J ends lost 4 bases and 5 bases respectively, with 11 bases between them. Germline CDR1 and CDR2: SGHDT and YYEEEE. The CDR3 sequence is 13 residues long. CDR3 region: CASSTVSGDTQYF. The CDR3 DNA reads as TGTGCCAGCAGCACAGTTAGCGGAGATACGCAGTATTTT.

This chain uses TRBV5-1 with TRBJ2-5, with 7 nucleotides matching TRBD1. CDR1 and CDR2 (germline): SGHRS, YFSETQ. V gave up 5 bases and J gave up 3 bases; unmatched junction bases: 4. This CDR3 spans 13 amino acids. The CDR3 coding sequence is TGCGCCAGCAGGCTAACAGGGGAAGAGACCCAGTACTTC. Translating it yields CASRLTGEETQYF.

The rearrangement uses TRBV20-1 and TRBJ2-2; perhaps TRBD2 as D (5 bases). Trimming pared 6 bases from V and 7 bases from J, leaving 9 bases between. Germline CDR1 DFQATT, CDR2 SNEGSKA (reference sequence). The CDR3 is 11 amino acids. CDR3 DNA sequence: TGCAGTGCGGAGGAATTCGGGGAGCTGTTTTTT. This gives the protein CSAEEFGELFF.

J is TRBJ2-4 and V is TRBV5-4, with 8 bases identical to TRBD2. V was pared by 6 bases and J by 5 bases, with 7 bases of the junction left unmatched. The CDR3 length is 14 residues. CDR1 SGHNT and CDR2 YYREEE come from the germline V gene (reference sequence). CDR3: CASTDRAGENIQYF. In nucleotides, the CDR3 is TGTGCCAGCACCGACCGAGCGGGGGAAAACATTCAGTACTTC.

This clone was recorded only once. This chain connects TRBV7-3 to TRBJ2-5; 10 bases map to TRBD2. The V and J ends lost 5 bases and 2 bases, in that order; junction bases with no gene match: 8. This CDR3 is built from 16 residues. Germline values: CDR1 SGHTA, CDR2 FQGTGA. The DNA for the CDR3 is TGTGCCAGCAGCGTCGGGACTAGCGCTCCACAAGAGACCCAGTACTTC. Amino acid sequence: CASSVGTSAPQETQYF.

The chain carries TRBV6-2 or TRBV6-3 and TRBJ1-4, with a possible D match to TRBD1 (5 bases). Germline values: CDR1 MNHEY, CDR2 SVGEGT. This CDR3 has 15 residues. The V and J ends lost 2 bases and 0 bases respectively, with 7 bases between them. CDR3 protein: CASSYGDATNEKLFF. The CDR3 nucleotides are TGTGCCAGCAGTTACGGGGACGCAACTAATGAAAAACTGTTTTTT.

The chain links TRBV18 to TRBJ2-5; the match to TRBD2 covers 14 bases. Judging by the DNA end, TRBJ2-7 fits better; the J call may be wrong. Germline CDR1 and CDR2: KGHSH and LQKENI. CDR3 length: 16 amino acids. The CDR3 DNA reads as TGTGCCAGCTCACCTGGACTAGCGGGAGGCGCCTACGAGCAGTACTTC. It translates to CASSPGLAGGAYEQYF.

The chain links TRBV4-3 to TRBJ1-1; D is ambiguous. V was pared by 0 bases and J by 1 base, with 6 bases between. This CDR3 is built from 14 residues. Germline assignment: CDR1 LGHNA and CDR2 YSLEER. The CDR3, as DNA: TGCGCCAGCAGCCAAGACTTTTGGAACACTGAAGCTTTCTTT. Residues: CASSQDFWNTEAFF.

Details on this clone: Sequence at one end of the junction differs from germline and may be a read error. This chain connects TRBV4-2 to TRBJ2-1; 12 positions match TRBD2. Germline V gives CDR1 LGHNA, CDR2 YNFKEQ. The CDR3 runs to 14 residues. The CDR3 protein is CASSQDTSGGPMLF. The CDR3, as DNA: TGTGCCAGCAGCCAAGATACTAGCGGGGGGCCCATGCTCTTC.

The CDR3 nucleotides are TGTGCCAGCAGTTTAGGACAGGGACCTCTTTATAGCAATCAGCCCCAGCATTTT. The encoded protein is CASSLGQGPLYSNQPQHF. V gene TRBV27 combines with J gene TRBJ1-5, with 8 bases fitting TRBD1. The CDR3 covers 18 residues. Trimming took 2 bases from V and 0 from J; bases not matched to a gene: 9. The germline gives CDR1 MNHEY, CDR2 SMNVEV (reference sequence).